The next 24 T cell receptor beta chains were all read from a single sample in a study of OX40 agonist ivuxolimab in advanced cancers. Assay: immunoSEQ multiplex PCR; the TCRdb copy retains only in-frame clones and omits some. The profile shows 90,000 or so clones, about 92% of them singletons. The sequencing used CD4+ or CD8+ T cells sorted from blood, collected in a trial of the OX40 agonist ivuxolimab. The origin of the receptors is an adult with an advanced solid tumor such as melanoma, head and neck, liver or kidney cancer.

The genes are TRBV5-4 and TRBJ1-2, with 8 bases lining up with TRBD1. In germline, CDR1 is SGHNT, CDR2 YYREEE (reference sequence). The CDR3 covers 15 residues. J gave up 3 bases and V 3 bases, and 7 bases lay outside the gene matches. CDR3 sequence: CASSSRTGWDYGYTF. CDR3 bases: TGTGCCAGCAGCTCCCGGACAGGGTGGGACTATGGCTACACCTTC.

The chain couples TRBV5-8 to TRBJ1-5; TRBD1 matches at 8 bases. This CDR3 has 15 amino acids. The germline CDR1 and CDR2 sequences are SGHTS and YDEGEE. After removal of 1 base from V and 1 base from J, the junction contained 1 base not matched to a gene. The CDR3 DNA is TGTGCCAGCAGCTTGACAGGGGGAAGCAATCAGCCCCAGCATTTT. This encodes CASSLTGGSNQPQHF.

The CDR3 DNA follows: TGTGCCAGCAGCTTTGGGATCCGGCACCTCCAATTCACAGATACGCAGTATTTT. Amino acid sequence: CASSFGIRHLQFTDTQYF. The rearrangement joins TRBV5-6 to TRBJ2-3; D gene unclear. CDR3 size: 18 residues. V was trimmed by 2 bases and J by 2 bases, leaving 21 bases between them. Germline CDR1 SGHDT, CDR2 YYEEEE.

About this clone: This sample also contains other DNA sequences that code for the same CDR3. The chain employs TRBV27 and TRBJ2-1, with 7 bases matching TRBD2. V lost 3 bases and J lost 0; bases outside the gene matches: 5. This CDR3 region has 16 residues. CDR1 MNHEY and CDR2 SMNVEV come from the germline V gene (reference sequence). CDR3 sequence reads: CASSLSGLSSYNEQFF. The CDR3 DNA reads as TGTGCCAGCAGTTTGTCGGGACTAAGCTCCTACAATGAGCAGTTCTTC.

The V and J genes are TRBV21-1 and TRBJ2-7; the table calls TRBD1, which could not be checked here. TRBV21-1 is reported as a pseudogene. The CDR3 consists of 17 residues. The CDR3 protein is CASSKRVNWTGGYEQYF. The CDR3 DNA reads TGTGCCAGCAGCAAGAGGGTCAACTGGACAGGGGGCTACGAGCAGTACTTC.

The chain links TRBV11-2 to TRBJ2-1; a possible D gene is TRBD2 (6 bases). Per germline, CDR1 SGHAT and CDR2 FQNNGV. The CDR3 runs 13 residues. V was cut by 1 base and J by 8 bases, with 9 bases left in between. The CDR3: CASSLVAGYEQFF. The CDR3 DNA follows: TGTGCCAGCAGCTTAGTCGCGGGGTATGAGCAGTTCTTC.

The gene calls are TRBV9 and TRBJ2-7, with D perhaps being TRBD1 or TRBD2 (5 bases each). The CDR3 covers 16 residues. The germline gives CDR1 SGDLS, CDR2 YYNGEE. Trimming removed 4 bases from V and 2 bases from J, with 19 bases in between. The CDR3 loop reads CASSPSGTLQPYEQYF. The CDR3, as DNA: TGTGCCAGCAGCCCTTCCGGGACCCTCCAACCCTACGAGCAGTACTTC.

The chain links TRBV27 to TRBJ2-3; TRBD2 aligns across 8 bases. The V and J ends lost 5 bases and 2 bases, in that order; junction bases with no gene match: 6. In germline, CDR1 is MNHEY, CDR2 SMNVEV (reference sequence). The CDR3 contains 15 residues. The CDR3 DNA reads as TGTGCCAGCAGTCCCCGGGGGGGTAACACAGATACGCAGTATTTT. Residues: CASSPRGGNTDTQYF.

J is TRBJ1-4 and V is TRBV5-6, with D possibly matching TRBD1 (5 bases). V shed 0 bases and J shed 11 bases, with 17 bases lying between them. The V gene's germline CDR1 is SGHDT and CDR2 YYEEEE. This CDR3 is 15 amino acids long. CDR3 DNA sequence: TGTGCCAGCAGCTTGGCTCCGGGACGGACGCCGAAACTGTTTTTT. Translated, it gives CASSLAPGRTPKLFF.

The chain links TRBV25-1 to TRBJ1-4; no firm D call. Between the trimmed V and J ends, which lost 1 base and 5 bases, there was a span of 20 bases. The CDR3 is made up of 18 amino acids. Germline-derived CDR1 and CDR2 are MGHDK and SYGVNS. CDR3 nucleotide sequence: TGTGCCAGCAGTGAATCCCAGATTACCTCGAACAGAAATGAAAAACTGTTTTTT. This translates into CASSESQITSNRNEKLFF.

The V gene is TRBV5-4, the J gene TRBJ2-1; tentatively, D is TRBD2 (7 bases). The germline V gene encodes CDR1 SGHNT and CDR2 YYREEE (reference sequence). The CDR3 spans 15 residues. V gave up 1 base and J gave up 5 bases, with 13 bases separating them. The CDR3 reads CASSLFGGRNNEQFF. In nucleotides, the CDR3 is TGTGCCAGCAGCTTGTTCGGGGGGCGAAACAATGAGCAGTTCTTC.

The J gene is TRBJ1-5, the V gene TRBV7-6; perhaps TRBD1 as D (5 bases). V dropped 1 base and J dropped 4 bases, with 11 bases sitting between them. This CDR3 comprises 15 residues. The germline CDR1 and CDR2 sequences are SGHVS and FNYEAQ. Here the CDR3 reads CASSLDRSSNQPQHF. Here the CDR3 DNA reads TGTGCCAGCAGCTTAGACAGGTCCTCTAATCAGCCCCAGCATTTT.

This chain uses TRBV27 with TRBJ2-7; the D gene could be TRBD1 or TRBD2 (5 bases each). The CDR3 is 16 residues long. The V gene's germline CDR1 is MNHEY and CDR2 SMNVEV (reference sequence). The germline V and J ends were trimmed by 3 bases and 2 bases, with 17 bases remaining between them. As DNA, the CDR3 is TGTGCCAGCAGTTTGACCGGGGCGGATAAACCCTACGAGCAGTACTTC. Protein product: CASSLTGADKPYEQYF.

The chain combines TRBV4-1 with TRBJ2-7; possibly TRBD1 for D (5 bases). CDR3 length: 13 amino acids. The germline gives CDR1 MGHRA, CDR2 YSYEKL. The ends were cut back, 0 bases at V and 6 bases at J, with 9 bases in the middle. The CDR3, as DNA: TGCGCCAGCAGCCAAGATCAGGGTACCGAGCAGTACTTC. Amino acid sequence: CASSQDQGTEQYF.

This clone was seen only once. The chain carries TRBV30 and TRBJ1-5; 10 bases map to TRBD1. The CDR3 length is 16 residues. Germline-derived CDR1 and CDR2 are GTSNPN and SVGIG (reference sequence). The ends lost 4 bases at V and 2 bases at J; junction bases unmatched: 8. The CDR3 DNA sequence: TGTGCCTGGAAGACAGGGGGCCCGGGAGGCAATCAGCCCCAGCATTTT. It encodes CAWKTGGPGGNQPQHF.

The chain has TRBV10-2 and TRBJ2-7; a possible D gene is TRBD2 (5 bases). CDR1 WSHSY and CDR2 SAAADI come from the germline V gene. This CDR3 is 12 amino acids long. The V and J ends lost 5 bases and 3 bases respectively, with 8 bases between them. DNA of the CDR3: TGCGCCAGCAGTCACGGAGGCTACGAGCAGTACTTC. It specifies CASSHGGYEQYF.

The chain has TRBV10-3 and TRBJ1-2; no firm D call. CDR1 and CDR2 (germline): ENHRY, SYGVKD. Trimming shortened V by 2 bases and J by 6 bases, and 7 bases separated the two germline ends. The CDR3 is 12 amino acids. This CDR3 is CAISERVDGYTF. DNA of the CDR3: TGTGCCATCAGTGAGAGGGTGGATGGCTACACCTTC.

CDR3 amino acids: CATSRDLAQNQPQHF. CDR3 DNA: TGTGCCACCAGCAGAGATTTGGCGCAGAATCAGCCCCAGCATTTT. V gene TRBV15 combines with J gene TRBJ1-5; D call uncertain. V was trimmed by 0 bases and J by 4 bases, leaving 10 bases between them. Per the germline V gene, CDR1 is LNHNV and CDR2 is YYDKDF (reference sequence). The CDR3 totals 15 residues.

The chain combines TRBV2 with TRBJ2-6; TRBD1 aligns across 8 bases. The CDR3 consists of 16 residues. V trimming: 8 bases; J trimming: 3 bases; junction bases outside the gene matches: 9. Germline CDR1 reads SNHLY; CDR2 reads FYNNEI. The CDR3 nucleotides are TGTGCCAGCGTAGACCAGGGGGCGGATGGGGCCAACGTCCTGACTTTC. Encoded protein: CASVDQGADGANVLTF.

The chain combines TRBV6-1 with TRBJ2-3; D is unclear. V was clipped by 6 bases and J by 3 bases, with 10 bases between them. In germline, CDR1 is MNHNS, CDR2 SASEGT. The CDR3 totals 13 residues. DNA for the CDR3: TGTGCCAGCAGGAAAGGGTCGACAGATACGCAGTATTTT. Amino acids: CASRKGSTDTQYF.

The chain is built from TRBV27 and TRBJ2-7; 10 nucleotides agree with TRBD1. Germline CDR1 is MNHEY and CDR2 is SMNVEV (reference sequence). CDR3 length: 17 residues. V dropped 2 bases and J dropped 7; count of bases not matched to a gene: 14. CDR3 region: CASSLGPPRQGAWEQYF. DNA for the CDR3: TGTGCCAGCAGTTTAGGGCCTCCGAGACAGGGGGCATGGGAGCAGTACTTC.

The chain links TRBV14 to TRBJ2-7; D ambiguous. V shed 4 bases and J shed 1 base, with 14 bases lying between them. Germline loops: CDR1 SGHDN, CDR2 FVKESK. The CDR3 has 15 amino acids. The CDR3 protein is CASSPEPGVSYEQYF. CDR3 nucleotide sequence: TGTGCCAGCAGCCCCGAACCTGGGGTTTCCTACGAGCAGTACTTC.

The rearrangement links TRBV4-1 to TRBJ2-5, with 10 positions matching TRBD1. In germline, CDR1 is MGHRA, CDR2 YSYEKL. The CDR3 sequence is 15 residues long. J gave up 5 bases and V 3 bases, and 6 bases lay outside the gene matches. CDR3 sequence reads: CASSHGTGALETQYF. Written as DNA, the CDR3 is TGCGCCAGCAGCCATGGGACAGGGGCTCTGGAGACCCAGTACTTC.

The chain combines TRBV27 with TRBJ2-7; 8 bases are shared with TRBD1. The CDR3 sequence is 14 residues long. V shed 1 base and J 6 bases; nucleotides not matched to a gene: 5. Germline CDR1 and CDR2: MNHEY and SMNVEV (reference sequence). This chain's CDR3 is CASSLFPGGREQYF. CDR3 nucleotides: TGTGCCAGCAGTTTATTCCCAGGGGGCCGCGAGCAGTACTTC.